The 8 T cell receptor beta chains presented below share a single source sample, sequenced in a study of T-cell memory formation after mild COVID-19 (dated by TCRdb to the early 2020s). The protocol used for the library was 5' RACE. TCRdb records Illumina NovaSeq 6000 as the sequencer. In-frame beta chains were kept once TCRdb had trimmed the public reads at Q25 with fastp and called clones with MiXCR. For every CDR3 protein sequence, its rows merge into one entry that carries the most common genes and DNA. This sample is represented by about 270,000 distinct CDR3 sequences; over 15% of them were singletons. Approximately 20% of the sample belongs to the ten largest clones. Sequencing input: PBMCs or a T cell subset sorted from them (not recorded which). The receptors here all came from a man aged 18 to 35 who had mild COVID-19 (a few samples of this study predate the infection). The sample titles of this study are shuffled in the database, so cell type and time point are left out; the donor was told from shared clones.

Here the CDR3 reads CASSDPQGGDEKLFF. The CDR3 DNA follows: TGCGCCAGCAGCGATCCACAGGGAGGGGATGAAAAACTGTTTTTT. This chain connects TRBV5-1 to TRBJ1-4; possible D gene TRBD1, 6 bases. Trimming cost V 4 bases and J 6 bases, with 16 bases left between them. Germline V gene sequence: CDR1 SGHRS, CDR2 YFSETQ. The length of the CDR3 is 15 residues.

This chain uses TRBV7-8 with TRBJ2-1, with TRBD1 matching 10 bases. J lost 6 bases, V lost 6 bases, and 8 bases had no gene match. Germline loops: CDR1 SGHVS, CDR2 FQNEAQ. The CDR3 is made up of 15 amino acids. The DNA for the CDR3 is TGTGCCAGCAGGAGAGGGACAGGGGCGGTCAATGAGCAGTTCTTC. It codes for CASRRGTGAVNEQFF.

Turning to this clonotype: One end of the junction does not line up with germline, which may come from a read error. The rearrangement uses TRBV7-7 and TRBJ1-4; the D gene is possibly TRBD1 (5 bases). CDR1 SSHAT and CDR2 FNYEAQ come from the germline V gene (reference sequence). The CDR3 sequence is 15 residues long. This chain's CDR3 is CASSLGKGTNEKLFF. DNA for the CDR3: TGTGCTAGCAGCTTAGGAAAGGGGACTAATGAAAAACTGTTTTTT.

The chain links TRBV20-1 to TRBJ2-3; 8 nucleotides align to TRBD2. Germline V lookup: CDR1 DFQATT, CDR2 SNEGSKA (reference sequence). V lost 5 bases to trimming and J lost 4 bases; unmatched junction nucleotides: 5. CDR3 size: 13 residues. CDR3 nucleotide sequence: TGCAGTGCTGAAGCGGGGGCCTCAGATACGCAGTATTTT. It is translated as CSAEAGASDTQYF.

The V call is TRBV7-2, the J call TRBJ2-2; no definite D call. Germline loops: CDR1 SGHTA, CDR2 FQGNSA. CDR3 length: 10 amino acids. The germline V and J ends were trimmed by 8 bases and 6 bases, with 4 bases remaining between them. As DNA, the CDR3 is TGTGCCAGCTTGGCCGGGGAGCTGTTTTTT. Amino acids: CASLAGELFF.

This chain joins TRBV7-9 and TRBJ1-1; the D is unclear. This CDR3 spans 13 amino acids. V was shortened by 2 bases and J by 3 bases, with 7 bases between the two germline ends. Germline values: CDR1 SEHNR, CDR2 FQNEAQ (reference sequence). The CDR3 DNA reads as TGTGCCAGCAGCTTACGGGTCGACACTGAAGCTTTCTTT. Amino acids: CASSLRVDTEAFF.

This clonotype was seen a few times. The chain uses TRBV29-1 and TRBJ2-3, with D perhaps matching TRBD2 (7 bases). From germline, CDR1 is SQVTM and CDR2 ANQGSEA. V lost 4 bases and J 0 bases, leaving 11 bases between the germline ends. CDR3 length: 14 amino acids. This chain's CDR3 is CSVGGGASTDTQYF. In DNA form, the CDR3 reads TGCAGCGTTGGAGGGGGGGCCAGCACAGATACGCAGTATTTT.

This clonotype was counted a few times. The rearrangement joins TRBV5-5 to TRBJ2-2; 7 nucleotides align to TRBD1. The CDR3 consists of 16 residues. Germline CDR1 and CDR2: SGHKS and YYEKEE (reference sequence). The junction had 3 bases not matched to a gene; V was cut back by 0 bases and J by 1 base. The CDR3 reads CASSLGDSLNTGELFF. In DNA, the CDR3 is TGTGCCAGCAGCTTGGGGGACAGTCTGAACACCGGGGAGCTGTTTTTT.